This T cell receptor beta chain was documented in a study of glioma-infiltrating T cells after dendritic cell vaccination. The PCR used 60 V beta and 13 J beta primers. Sequencing used immunoSEQ multiplex PCR; TCRdb keeps in-frame clones, though not all of them. The sample records about 32,000 clones, approximately 90% being singletons. All glioblastoma patients lacked an isocitrate dehydrogenase mutation. A note on this clone: Antigen specificity is unknown.

The CDR3 runs to 14 residues. The J segment lost 6 bases and the V segment lost 2 bases, leaving 4 bases of the junction unmatched. Germline V gene sequence: CDR1 SGHDT, CDR2 YYEEEE. Study observations and caveats: No direct clonality-survival link was found; a diverse polyclonal response may matter.

The chain is built from TRBV5-6 and TRBJ1-2, with 10 bases fitting TRBD1. The TCR was taken from a human donor with glioblastoma. The source material was blood, sampled before dendritic cell vaccination. CDR3 in amino acids: CASSFPGTGDGYTF. In DNA, the CDR3 is TGTGCCAGCAGCTTTCCCGGGACAGGGGATGGCTACACCTTC.